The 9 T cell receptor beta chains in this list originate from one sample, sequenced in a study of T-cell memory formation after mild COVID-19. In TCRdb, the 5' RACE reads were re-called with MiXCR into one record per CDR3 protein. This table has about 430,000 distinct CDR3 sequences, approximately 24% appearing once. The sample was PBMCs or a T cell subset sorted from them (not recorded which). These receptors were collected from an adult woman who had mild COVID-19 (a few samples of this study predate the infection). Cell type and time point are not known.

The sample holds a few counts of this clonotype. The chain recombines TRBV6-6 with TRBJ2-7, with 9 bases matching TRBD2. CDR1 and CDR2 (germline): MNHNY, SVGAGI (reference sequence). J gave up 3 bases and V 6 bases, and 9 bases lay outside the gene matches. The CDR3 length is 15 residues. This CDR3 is CASRQGLAGNYEQYF. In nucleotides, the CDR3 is TGTGCCAGCAGACAGGGGCTAGCGGGGAACTACGAGCAGTACTTC.

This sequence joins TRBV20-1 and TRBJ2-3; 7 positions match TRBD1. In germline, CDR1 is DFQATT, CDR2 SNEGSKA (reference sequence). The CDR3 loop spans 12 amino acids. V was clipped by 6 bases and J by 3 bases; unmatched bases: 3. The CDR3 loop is CSAPRGTDTQYF. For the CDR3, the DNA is TGCAGTGCCCCCAGGGGGACAGATACGCAGTATTTT.

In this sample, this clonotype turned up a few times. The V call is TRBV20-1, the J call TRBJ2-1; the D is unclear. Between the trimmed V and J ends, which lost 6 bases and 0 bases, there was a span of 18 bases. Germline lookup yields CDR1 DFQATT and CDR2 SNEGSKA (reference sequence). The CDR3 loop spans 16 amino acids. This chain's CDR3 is CSALLSWRSSYNEQFF. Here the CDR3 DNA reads TGCAGTGCCCTCCTTAGTTGGCGGAGCTCCTACAATGAGCAGTTCTTC.

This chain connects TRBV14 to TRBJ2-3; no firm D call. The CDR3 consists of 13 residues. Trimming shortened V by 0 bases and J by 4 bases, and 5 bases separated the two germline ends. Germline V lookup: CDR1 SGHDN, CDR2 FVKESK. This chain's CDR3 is CASSQEGPDTQYF. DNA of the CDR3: TGTGCCAGCAGCCAAGAAGGGCCAGATACGCAGTATTTT.

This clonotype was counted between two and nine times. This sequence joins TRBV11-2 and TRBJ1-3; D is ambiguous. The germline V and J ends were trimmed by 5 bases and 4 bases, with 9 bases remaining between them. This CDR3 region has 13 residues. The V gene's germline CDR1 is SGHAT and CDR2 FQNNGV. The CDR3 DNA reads TGTGCCAGCAGCCAACCGACAGGAAACACCATATATTTT. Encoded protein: CASSQPTGNTIYF. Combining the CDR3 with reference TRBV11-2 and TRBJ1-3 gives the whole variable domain EAGVAQSPRYKIIEKRQSVAFWCNPISGHATLYWYQQILGQGPKLLIQFQNNGVVDDSQLPKDRFSAERLKGVDSTLKIQPAKLEDSAVYLCASSQPTGNTIYFGEGSWLTVV.

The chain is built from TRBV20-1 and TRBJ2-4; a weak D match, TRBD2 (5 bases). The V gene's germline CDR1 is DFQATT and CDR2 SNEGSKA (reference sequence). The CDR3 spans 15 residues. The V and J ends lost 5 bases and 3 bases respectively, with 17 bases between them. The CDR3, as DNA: TGCAGTGCTCAGAGGTGGGAGCATGACAAAAACATTCAGTACTTC. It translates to CSAQRWEHDKNIQYF.

CDR3 bases: TGTGCCACCAGTGCAGTGTCGGGCAACATCAACAATGAGCAGTTCTTC. Protein sequence: CATSAVSGNINNEQFF. The chain carries TRBV24-1 and TRBJ2-1; D is undetermined. Germline V CDR1 and CDR2: KGHDR, SFDVKD. CDR3 length: 16 residues. Trimming cost V 5 bases and J 5 bases, with 18 bases left between them.

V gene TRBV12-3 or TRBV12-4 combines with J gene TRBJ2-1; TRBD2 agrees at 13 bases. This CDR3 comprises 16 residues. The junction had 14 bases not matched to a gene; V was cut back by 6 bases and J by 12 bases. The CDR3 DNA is TGTGCCAGCAGCCGATCTGGACTAGCGGGGGCAAATCTGCAGTTCTTC. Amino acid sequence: CASSRSGLAGANLQFF.

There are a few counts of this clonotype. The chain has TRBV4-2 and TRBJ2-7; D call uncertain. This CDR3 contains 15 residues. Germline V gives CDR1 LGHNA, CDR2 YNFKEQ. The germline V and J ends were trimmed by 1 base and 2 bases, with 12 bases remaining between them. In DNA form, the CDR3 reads TGTGCCAGCAGCCAAGCCGGTGGGAACGCCTACGAGCAGTACTTC. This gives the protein CASSQAGGNAYEQYF.